The 9 T cell receptor beta chains below all came from one sample that was sequenced in a study of long-term antiretroviral therapy in people with HIV. Researchers report immunoSEQ v3.0 was run at survey level. Measured with immunoSEQ multiplex PCR; TCRdb has only the in-frame clones, and not every one. Seen here are tens of thousands of clones, roughly 82% observed once, and the top ten hold roughly 5%. This specimen was unsorted PBMCs, taken 1.1 years before starting antiretroviral therapy. These receptors came from a woman aged 25-40 years with HIV.

V and J are TRBV4-2 and TRBJ1-4; D perhaps matches TRBD1 (5 bases). There are 15 residues in the CDR3. The germline gives CDR1 LGHNA, CDR2 YNFKEQ. V dropped 1 base and J dropped 0 bases, with 6 bases sitting between them. CDR3 residues: CASSQVRATNEKLFF. The CDR3 nucleotides are TGTGCCAGCAGCCAAGTCAGGGCAACTAATGAAAAACTGTTTTTT.

The V gene is TRBV5-1, the J gene TRBJ2-5; 10 nucleotides align to TRBD1. CDR3 size: 16 residues. J was trimmed by 1 base and V by 1 base; bases with no gene match: 4. CDR1 and CDR2 (germline): SGHRS, YFSETQ. CDR3 residues: CASSLYDRGLQETQYF. In DNA, the CDR3 is TGCGCCAGCAGCTTGTACGACAGGGGGCTCCAAGAGACCCAGTACTTC.

The rearrangement joins TRBV11-2 to TRBJ2-5; 13 bases line up with TRBD2. CDR3 length: 16 amino acids. CDR1 and CDR2 from the germline V gene are SGHAT and FQNNGV. With 4 bases clipped from V and 2 bases from J, the junction kept 4 bases outside the gene matches. This CDR3 reads CASSSGTSGVQETQYF. In DNA, the CDR3 is TGTGCCAGCAGCTCTGGGACTAGCGGGGTTCAAGAGACCCAGTACTTC. The entire variable domain, with the rest obtained from reference TRBV11-2 and TRBJ2-5, is as follows: EAGVAQSPRYKIIEKRQSVAFWCNPISGHATLYWYQQILGQGPKLLIQFQNNGVVDDSQLPKDRFSAERLKGVDSTLKIQPAKLEDSAVYLCASSSGTSGVQETQYFGPGTRLLVL.

This sequence joins TRBV2 and TRBJ1-5; maybe TRBD1 (6 bases). CDR1 SNHLY and CDR2 FYNNEI come from the germline V gene. CDR3 size: 15 residues. The germline V and J ends were trimmed by 6 bases and 2 bases, with 14 bases remaining between them. CDR3 sequence: CASRRRGEGNQPQHF. The CDR3 nucleotides are TGTGCCAGCAGACGAAGGGGGGAGGGCAATCAGCCCCAGCATTTT.

The chain recombines TRBV28 with TRBJ1-1, with D tentatively TRBD1 (5 bases). V was shortened by 11 bases and J by 1 base, with 17 bases between the two germline ends. Germline V gene sequence: CDR1 MDHEN, CDR2 SYDVKM. There are 14 residues in the CDR3. DNA of the CDR3: TGTGCCCTAGGGGCCCTGGGATCGAACACTGAAGCTTTCTTT. Its protein is CALGALGSNTEAFF.

V gene TRBV7-9 combines with J gene TRBJ2-5, with no clear D. This CDR3 spans 12 amino acids. The ends were cut back, 1 base at V and 8 bases at J, with 8 bases in the middle. CDR1 is SEHNR and CDR2 is FQNEAQ in the germline V gene (reference sequence). The CDR3 nucleotides read TGTGCCAGCAGCTTAGATGGGCCAACCCAGTACTTC. This translates into CASSLDGPTQYF.

The V gene is TRBV30, the J gene TRBJ1-5; the match to TRBD1 covers 8 bases. The CDR3 sequence is 14 residues long. J gave up 3 bases and V 2 bases, and 3 bases lay outside the gene matches. CDR1 is GTSNPN and CDR2 is SVGIG in the germline V gene (reference sequence). CDR3 sequence reads: CAWSMGQANQPQHF. In nucleotides, the CDR3 is TGTGCCTGGAGTATGGGACAGGCCAATCAGCCCCAGCATTTT. The entire variable domain, with the rest obtained from reference TRBV30 and TRBJ1-5, is as follows: SQTIHQWPATLVQPVGSPLSLECTVEGTSNPNLYWYRQAAGRGLQLLFYSVGIGQISSEVPQNLSASRPQDRQFILSSKKLLLSDSGFYLCAWSMGQANQPQHFGDGTRLSIL.

This sequence joins TRBV19 and TRBJ2-1, with no clear D. V was shortened by 5 bases and J by 4 bases, with 6 bases between the two germline ends. This CDR3 is built from 12 residues. Germline V gives CDR1 LNHDA, CDR2 SQIVND (reference sequence). CDR3 DNA: TGTGCCAGTAGTTTTCGATACAATGAGCAGTTCTTC. Its protein is CASSFRYNEQFF.

This clone was seen a handful of times. The chain has TRBV6-1 and TRBJ1-3; no firm D call. This CDR3 has 15 amino acids. V was cut by 4 bases and J by 0 bases, with 10 bases left in between. The germline CDR1 and CDR2 sequences are MNHNS and SASEGT. CDR3 nucleotides: TGTGCCAGCAGTGCCCGTTCGCTCTCTGGAAACACCATATATTTT. It translates to CASSARSLSGNTIYF.